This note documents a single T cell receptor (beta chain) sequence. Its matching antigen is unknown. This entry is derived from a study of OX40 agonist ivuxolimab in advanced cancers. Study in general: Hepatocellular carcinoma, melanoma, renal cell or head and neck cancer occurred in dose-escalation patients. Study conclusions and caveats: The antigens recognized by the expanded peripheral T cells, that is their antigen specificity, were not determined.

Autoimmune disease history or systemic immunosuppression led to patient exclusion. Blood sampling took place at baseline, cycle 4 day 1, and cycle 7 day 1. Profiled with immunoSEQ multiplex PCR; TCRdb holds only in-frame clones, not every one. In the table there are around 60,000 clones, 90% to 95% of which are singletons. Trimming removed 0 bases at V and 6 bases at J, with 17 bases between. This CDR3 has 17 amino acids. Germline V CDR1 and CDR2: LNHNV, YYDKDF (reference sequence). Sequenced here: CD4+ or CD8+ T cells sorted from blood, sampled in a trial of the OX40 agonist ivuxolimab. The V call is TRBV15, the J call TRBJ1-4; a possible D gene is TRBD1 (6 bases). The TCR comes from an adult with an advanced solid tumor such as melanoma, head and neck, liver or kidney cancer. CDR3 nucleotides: TGTGCCACCAGCAGAGATTATATCCGGCAGGGGCATGAAAAACTGTTTTTT. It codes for CATSRDYIRQGHEKLFF.